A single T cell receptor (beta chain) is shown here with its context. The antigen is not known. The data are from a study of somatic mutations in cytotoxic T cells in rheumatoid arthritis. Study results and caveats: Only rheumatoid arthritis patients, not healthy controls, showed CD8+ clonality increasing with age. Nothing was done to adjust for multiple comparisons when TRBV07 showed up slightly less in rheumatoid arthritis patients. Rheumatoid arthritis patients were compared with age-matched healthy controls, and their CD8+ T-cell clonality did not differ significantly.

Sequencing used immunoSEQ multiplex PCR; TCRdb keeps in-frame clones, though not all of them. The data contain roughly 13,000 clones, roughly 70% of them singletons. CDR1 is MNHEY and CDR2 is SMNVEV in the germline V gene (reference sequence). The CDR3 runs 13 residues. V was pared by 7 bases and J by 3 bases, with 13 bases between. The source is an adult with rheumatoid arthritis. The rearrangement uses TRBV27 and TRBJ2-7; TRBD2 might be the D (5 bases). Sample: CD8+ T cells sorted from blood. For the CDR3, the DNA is TGTGCCAGCACTATATCAGAGGGCTACGAGCAGTACTTC. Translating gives CASTISEGYEQYF.